This T cell receptor (beta chain) was obtained from a study of T cell responses to AZD1222 COVID-19 vaccine. The CDR3 consists of 17 residues. With V trimmed by 3 bases and J by 5 bases, 10 bases remained unmatched. Per germline, CDR1 MDHEN and CDR2 SYDVKM. Using immunoSEQ multiplex PCR, the repertoire was profiled, and TCRdb retains in-frame clones only, with some absent. In the table there are about 27,000 clones, about 90% of which are singletons. Whole-study results and caveats: Just 5 or 6 AZD1222 recipients tested seropositive at baseline. CD4 TCRs associated with vaccination spanned spike, dominating at 160-218 and 743-854.

As to this clone: What it recognizes is unknown.

J is TRBJ2-2 and V is TRBV28, with 9 bases fitting TRBD1. Sequencing was performed on peripheral blood, taken 28 days after the second AZD1222 dose. The sequence was collected from an adult who received the AZD1222 COVID-19 vaccine. CDR3 amino acids: CASSFITGGDGTGELFF. CDR3 nucleotides: TGTGCCAGCAGTTTTATAACAGGGGGCGACGGAACCGGGGAGCTGTTTTTT.